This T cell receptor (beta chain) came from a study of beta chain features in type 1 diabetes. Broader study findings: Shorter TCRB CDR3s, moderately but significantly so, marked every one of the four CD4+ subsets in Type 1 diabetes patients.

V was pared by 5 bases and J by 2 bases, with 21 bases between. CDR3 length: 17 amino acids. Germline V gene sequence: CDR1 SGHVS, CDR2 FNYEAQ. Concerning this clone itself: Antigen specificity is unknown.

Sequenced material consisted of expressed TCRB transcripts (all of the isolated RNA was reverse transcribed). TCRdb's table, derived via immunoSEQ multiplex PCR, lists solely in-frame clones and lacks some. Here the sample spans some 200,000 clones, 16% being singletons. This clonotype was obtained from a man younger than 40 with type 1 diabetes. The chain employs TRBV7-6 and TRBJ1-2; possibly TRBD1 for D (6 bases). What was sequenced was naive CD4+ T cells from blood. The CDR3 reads CASSPLGGWQGNYGYTF. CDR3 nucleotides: TGTGCCAGCAGCCCCCTTGGGGGGTGGCAGGGGAACTATGGCTACACCTTC.